These 2 T cell receptor beta chains share one sample of origin, sequenced in a study of CD8 T cells in Susac syndrome. A quantity of about 0.5 to 1 ug RNA underwent reverse transcription using random hexamers. In TCRdb, the immunoSEQ multiplex PCR reads were re-called with MiXCR into one record per CDR3 protein. The sample consists of 250,000 to 350,000 distinct CDR3 sequences, about 92% of them appearing once. Sequenced sample: CD4+ T cells from PBMCs. The receptors shown here come from a human donor with multiple sclerosis.

V is TRBV24-1 and J is TRBJ1-1; no reliable D call. Germline V gene data show CDR1 as KGHDR and CDR2 as SFDVKD. The CDR3 extends over 10 amino acids. With 5 bases removed from V and 5 bases from J, the gap between germline ends came to 2 bases. This chain's CDR3 is CATSVTEAFF. The CDR3 DNA follows: TGTGCCACCAGTGTAACTGAAGCTTTCTTT.

This clonotype was recorded once. The chain recombines TRBV6-4 with TRBJ1-1; D ambiguous. The CDR3 is 15 amino acids. Per the germline V gene, CDR1 is MRHNA and CDR2 is SNTAGT. Trimming removed 4 bases from V and 4 bases from J, with 16 bases in between. CDR3 coding DNA: TGTGCCAGCAGTGCGGACGGCATCGTAGGCACTGAAGCTTTCTTT. It encodes CASSADGIVGTEAFF.